The present T cell receptor beta chain was sequenced within a study of T cells expressing NK-cell markers (dated by TCRdb to about 2020). At the level of the whole study: In sorted CD3+CD56+NKG2C+, CD3+CD56+NKG2C- and CD3+CD56-NKG2C+ T-cell subsets from several donors, TCR beta-chain repertoires were profiled. The eight sequenced donors were randomly selected healthy volunteers, three men and five women. Libraries were sequenced as 2 x 150 bp reads on Illumina HiSeq 2000/2500, MiSeq or NextSeq. Of the eight sequenced donors, seven were found to be HCMV-seropositive and one was found to be HCMV-seronegative. Broader findings and caveats from the paper: Those dominant clonotypes were again the most abundant among CD3+CD56-NKG2C+ cells in a handful of donors, at roughly 28.3-60.1%. In six donors, the dominant CD3+CD56+NKG2C+ clonotypes ranked among the top 10 CD8+ clonotypes, making up roughly 1.0-7.0% of CD8+ T cells. Whether the expanded NKG2C-expressing T cell clones were specific for HCMV antigens remained unclear.

Via the germline V gene (reference sequence), CDR1 is GTSNPN and CDR2 SVGIG. From cysteine to phenylalanine, the CDR3 is 14 amino acids long. No DNA is recorded. To determine HCMV serostatus, a commercial ELISA kit was used to detect HCMV-specific IgG in serum. Ficoll density gradient centrifugation was used to isolate peripheral blood mononuclear cells from blood. Sequencing was carried out with an Illumina HiSeq 2000. TCR beta cDNA libraries were prepared using 5'RACE template switching, which introduced a universal primer site and unique molecular identifiers. cDNA synthesis was primed from the TCR beta constant segment, followed by two successive PCR amplification steps. From the authors' description of their analysis: MIGEC handled demultiplexing of the reads and grouping by UMI, while MiTCR was used to assemble and quantify clonotypes. To remove erroneous sequences, TCR cDNA sequences were retained only when supported by two or more reads. The tcR package was used for downstream repertoire analysis, and clonotypes were matched between fractions using CDR3 nucleotide sequence together with V segment. VDJmatch was used to annotate antigen specificity against VDJdb, with one amino acid substitution in CDR3 permitted. The reads, reprocessed by TCRdb, yield one row per CDR3 protein sequence and no DNA. It is TCRdb's table, rather than the study itself, that gives the V and J calls and clone size. This sample's table has entries for some 600,000 distinct CDR3 sequences. The top ten constitute roughly 3.4% of the sample.

About this clonotype itself: There is no known antigen for this receptor.

This clonotype was obtained from a man in his late teens or twenties in good health. Donor details come from another sample of the same person, matched by shared clones. Sequenced sample: blood T cells: a sorted CD56 or NKG2C T cell subset, CD4+ or CD8+ T cells, or bulk PBMC T cells (not recorded which). This sequence uses TRBV30 and TRBJ2-7; absent DNA, TCRdb's TRBD2 call cannot be checked. The CDR3 loop reads CAWGTSGSFYEQYF.